Listed below are T cell receptor beta chains from one sample, sequenced in a study of response to subunit inactivated influenza vaccine. Each CDR3 protein is one row after TCRdb ran MiXCR on the RT-PCR reads. The data show 860,000 or so distinct CDR3 sequences, around 21% seen once. Sequencing was performed on PBMCs from blood, taken roughly 5 days after vaccination. All receptors come from a man aged 45-65 years who received an inactivated influenza vaccine. The CDR3 runs from the conserved cysteine through the conserved F or W. Fields, in order: V gene, D gene, J gene, clone size, CDR3 protein, CDR3 DNA. D genes are given only for firm matches. Size is omitted from some rows. Given values are once, few, many or a class for expanded clones.

V: TRBV12-3/TRBV12-4; D: NA; J: TRBJ2-3; size: few; CDR3: CASSLRATWVWYF; DNA: TGTGCCAGCAGTCTCCGGGCCACGTGGGTGTGGTATTTT
V: TRBV6-1; D: TRBD1; J: TRBJ2-3; size: few; CDR3: CASSTQGDSSTDTQYF; DNA: TGTGCCAGCAGCACCCAGGGGGATTCTAGCACAGATACGCAGTATTTT
V: TRBV5-6; D: NA; J: TRBJ2-3; size: NA; CDR3: CASSPDYRGPDTQYF; DNA: TGTGCCAGCAGCCCAGACTACCGGGGCCCAGATACGCAGTATTTT
V: TRBV7-9; D: TRBD2; J: TRBJ2-3; size: few; CDR3: CASRSTGTSGSPVHF; DNA: TGTGCCAGCAGATCTACCGGGACTAGCGGGTCTCCTGTGCATTTT
V: TRBV5-6; D: NA; J: TRBJ1-2; size: NA; CDR3: CASSLVGGRQTF; DNA: TGTGCCAGCAGCTTGGTCGGGGGAAGACAGACCTTC
V: TRBV29-1; D: NA; J: TRBJ1-1; size: few; CDR3: CSAEQGGTEAFF; DNA: TGCAGCGCAGAACAGGGAGGGACTGAAGCTTTCTTT
V: TRBV10-3; D: TRBD1; J: TRBJ1-1; size: NA; CDR3: CAISEKRTGGGTEAFF; DNA: TGTGCCATCAGTGAGAAGAGGACAGGGGGAGGCACTGAAGCTTTCTTT
V: TRBV29-1; D: NA; J: TRBJ1-3; size: few; CDR3: CSVTSSGNTIYF; DNA: TGCAGCGTAACCAGCTCTGGAAACACCATATATTTT
V: TRBV7-2; D: NA; J: TRBJ2-1; size: few; CDR3: CASSLGSPRQFF; DNA: TGTGCCAGCAGCTTAGGGAGTCCCAGGCAGTTCTTC
V: TRBV29-1; D: NA; J: TRBJ1-1; size: NA; CDR3: CSVVNRISNTEAFF; DNA: TGCAGCGTTGTTAACAGGATTTCGAACACTGAAGCTTTCTTT
V: TRBV20-1; D: NA; J: TRBJ2-7; size: NA; CDR3: CSAQPSGKTYEQYF; DNA: TGCAGTGCCCAGCCCTCCGGCAAAACCTACGAGCAGTACTTC
V: TRBV7-2; D: NA; J: TRBJ2-7; size: NA; CDR3: CASSLTSSRGSYEQYF; DNA: TGTGCCAGCAGCCTAACGAGTTCCAGGGGTAGCTACGAGCAGTACTTC
V: TRBV5-1; D: TRBD1; J: TRBJ2-7; size: NA; CDR3: CASSLGSQGNYEQYF; DNA: TGCGCCAGCAGCTTGGGATCACAGGGGAACTACGAGCAGTACTTC
V: TRBV5-1; D: NA; J: TRBJ2-1; size: many; CDR3: CASSLADQRPQSFF; DNA: TGCGCCAGCAGCTTGGCAGACCAGCGGCCCCAATCGTTCTTC
V: TRBV28; D: TRBD2; J: TRBJ2-6; size: NA; CDR3: CASSLTGEGRANVLTF; DNA: TGTGCCAGCAGTTTAACGGGGGAGGGAAGGGCCAACGTCCTGACTTTC
V: TRBV7-9; D: NA; J: TRBJ1-1; size: NA; CDR3: CASTDFPGQTNTEAFF; DNA: TGTGCCAGCACCGACTTTCCGGGACAAACGAACACCGAAGCTTTCTTT
V: TRBV7-9; D: NA; J: TRBJ2-3; size: few; CDR3: CASSFLLQAVKDTQYF; DNA: TGTGCCAGCAGCTTTCTCCTCCAGGCAGTCAAAGATACGCAGTATTTT
V: TRBV5-1; D: NA; J: TRBJ2-2; size: NA; CDR3: CASSLEGGKNTGELFF; DNA: TGCGCCAGCAGCTTGGAGGGCGGGAAGAACACCGGGGAGCTGTTTTTT
V: TRBV4-1; D: NA; J: TRBJ2-1; size: few; CDR3: CASSQGASGPPPWEQFF; DNA: TGCGCCAGCAGCCAAGGAGCATCGGGACCTCCTCCCTGGGAGCAGTTCTTC
V: TRBV29-1; D: TRBD1; J: TRBJ2-2; size: few; CDR3: CSGWMATGGNTGELFF; DNA: TGCAGCGGTTGGATGGCGACAGGGGGTAACACCGGGGAGCTGTTTTTT
V: TRBV20-1; D: TRBD2; J: TRBJ2-3; size: NA; CDR3: CSATSLLAGSTDTQYF; DNA: TGCAGTGCTACAAGCCTCCTAGCGGGGAGCACAGATACGCAGTATTTT
V: TRBV6-5; D: NA; J: TRBJ1-6; size: NA; CDR3: CASSYRHPGTQNSPLHF; DNA: TGTGCCAGCAGTTACCGACACCCAGGGACCCAGAATTCACCCCTCCACTTT
V: TRBV10-3; D: TRBD1; J: TRBJ2-4; size: few; CDR3: CATRQGEDKNIQYF; DNA: TGTGCCACAAGACAGGGGGAAGACAAAAACATTCAGTACTTC
V: TRBV6-1; D: NA; J: TRBJ2-6; size: NA; CDR3: CASSEAPGFLPGANVLTF; DNA: TGTGCCAGCAGTGAAGCGCCAGGGTTCCTCCCTGGGGCCAACGTCCTGACTTTC
V: TRBV12-3/TRBV12-4; D: NA; J: TRBJ2-7; size: NA; CDR3: CASSPGSGSEQYF; DNA: TGTGCCAGCAGCCCCGGGTCGGGATCCGAGCAGTACTTC
V: TRBV12-3/TRBV12-4; D: TRBD2; J: TRBJ2-3; size: few; CDR3: CASSFELARGADTQYF; DNA: TGTGCCAGCAGTTTCGAACTAGCCCGGGGGGCAGATACGCAGTATTTT
V: TRBV20-1; D: TRBD2; J: TRBJ2-1; size: NA; CDR3: CSARDRGLAGAHEQFF; DNA: TGCAGTGCTAGAGACCGCGGACTAGCGGGGGCCCATGAGCAGTTCTTC
V: TRBV28; D: NA; J: TRBJ2-3; size: NA; CDR3: CASSFGKDNTDTQYF; DNA: TGTGCCAGCAGTTTTGGGAAGGACAACACAGATACGCAGTATTTT
V: TRBV20-1; D: TRBD2; J: TRBJ2-1; size: NA; CDR3: CSARDLGAGRGNEQFF; DNA: TGCAGTGCTAGAGATCTGGGAGCGGGAAGAGGGAATGAGCAGTTCTTC
V: TRBV4-2; D: NA; J: TRBJ2-1; size: NA; CDR3: CASSQVQGSYNEQFF; DNA: TGTGCCAGCAGCCAAGTCCAGGGATCCTACAATGAGCAGTTCTTC
V: TRBV20-1; D: TRBD2; J: TRBJ2-7; size: many; CDR3: CSARDQGGAWQYF; DNA: TGCAGTGCTAGAGACCAGGGAGGGGCTTGGCAGTACTTC
V: TRBV4-1; D: NA; J: TRBJ2-3; size: NA; CDR3: CASSQVLPPTTDTQYF; DNA: TGCGCCAGCAGCCAAGTGCTCCCCCCGACCACAGATACGCAGTATTTT
V: TRBV29-1; D: NA; J: TRBJ1-5; size: NA; CDR3: CSVDEGGNQPQHF; DNA: TGCAGCGTTGACGAAGGTGGCAATCAGCCCCAGCATTTT